The clone carrying this T cell receptor beta chain was recorded a few times. This sample is drawn from a study of T cells in Graves' hyperthyroidism and ophthalmopathy. About the research overall: Peripheral blood was drawn at first diagnosis, prior to all treatment.

The TCR beta CDR3 regions underwent amplification using RNA transcripts as the source. The TCR CDR3 first-round RT-PCR relied on the HTBI primer set. In TCRdb, the multiplex PCR reads were re-called with MiXCR into one record per CDR3 protein. The repertoire holds approximately 620,000 distinct CDR3 sequences, with approximately 15% as singletons. The CDR3 is 16 residues long. V was trimmed by 4 bases and J by 6 bases, leaving 19 bases between them. Germline V gives CDR1 SEHNR, CDR2 FQNEAQ (reference sequence). The chain uses TRBV7-9 and TRBJ2-1, with a weak D call TRBD1 (6 bases). The specimen sequenced was blood. This TCR was sampled from a woman aged 35 to 49 with Graves' ophthalmopathy. DNA for the CDR3: TGTGCCAGCAGCTATAGCAAGGGGGTACCTGGCAATGAGCAGTTCTTC. Translation gives CASSYSKGVPGNEQFF. The full variable domain, completed using reference TRBV7-9 and TRBJ2-1, is DTGVSQNPRHKITKRGQNVTFRCDPISEHNRLYWYRQTLGQGPEFLTYFQNEAQLEKSRLLSDRFSAERPKGSFSTLEIQRTEQGDSAMYLCASSYSKGVPGNEQFFGPGTRLTVL.